These 26 T cell receptor beta chains were sequenced from one sample in a study of blood T cell repertoires in COVID-19. Libraries were prepared by immunoSEQ multiplex PCR; TCRdb keeps only in-frame clonotypes and omits some of them. The sample records 55,000 to 65,000 clones, roughly 89% being singletons. Sequences were obtained from peripheral blood. The source is a woman in her fifties or sixties with COVID-19, enrolled during active disease.

A remark on this clone: The junction departs from the called germline gene at one end, perhaps through a read error. The rearrangement uses TRBV9 and TRBJ1-1, with TRBD1 as a possible D gene (5 bases). In germline, CDR1 is SGDLS, CDR2 YYNGEE. There are 14 residues in the CDR3. The CDR3 DNA reads TGTGCCAGCAGCGTAGAGATGGGAGGGGTGGAATCTATCTTT. Translating it yields CASSVEMGGVESIF. Full variable domain (remainder filled in from reference TRBV9 and TRBJ1-1): DSGVTQTPKHLITATGQRVTLRCSPRSGDLSVYWYQQSLDQGLQFLIQYYNGEERAKGNILERFSAQQFPDLHSELNLSSLELGDSALYFCASSVEMGGVESIFGQGTRLTVV.

The chain joins TRBV7-9 to TRBJ2-2; D unresolved. V dropped 1 base and J dropped 5 bases, with 11 bases sitting between them. There are 15 residues in the CDR3. Germline CDR1 SEHNR, CDR2 FQNEAQ (reference sequence). The CDR3 bases are TGTGCCAGCAGCTTAGAATATGGAGTTACCGGGGAGCTGTTTTTT. It specifies CASSLEYGVTGELFF.

The rearrangement joins TRBV7-2 to TRBJ2-7; 9 bases agree with TRBD2. V gave up 4 bases and J gave up 3 bases; unmatched junction bases: 13. Germline values: CDR1 SGHTA, CDR2 FQGNSA. This CDR3 has 17 residues. CDR3 bases: TGTGCCAGCAGCTCACTCCCCGCTAGCGGGATGAGCTACGAGCAGTACTTC. Residues: CASSSLPASGMSYEQYF.

This sequence joins TRBV18 and TRBJ2-2; no definite D call. This CDR3 is 15 amino acids long. CDR1 and CDR2 from the germline V gene are KGHSH and LQKENI. V was cut by 0 bases and J by 6 bases, with 11 bases left in between. The CDR3 is CASSPPVAIPGELFF. The CDR3 coding sequence is TGTGCCAGCTCACCACCGGTGGCCATTCCCGGGGAGCTGTTTTTT.

The rearrangement joins TRBV4-3 to TRBJ2-1, with TRBD2 as a possible D gene (6 bases). Per germline, CDR1 LGHNA and CDR2 YSLEER. This CDR3 has 16 amino acids. Between the trimmed V and J ends, which lost 0 bases and 2 bases, there was a span of 11 bases. This CDR3 reads CASSQDPGTPYNEQFF. For the CDR3, the DNA is TGCGCCAGCAGCCAAGACCCGGGGACTCCCTACAATGAGCAGTTCTTC.

This clone was detected only once. The V gene is TRBV7-9, the J gene TRBJ2-7, with TRBD2 matching over 10 bases. Trimming removed 5 bases from V and 5 bases from J; junction bases left unmatched: 6. Per germline, CDR1 SEHNR and CDR2 FQNEAQ (reference sequence). The CDR3 covers 14 residues. The CDR3 DNA reads TGTGCCAGCAGCCAAGCGGGAGGGCTCAACGAGCAGTACTTC. Its protein is CASSQAGGLNEQYF.

This chain's CDR3 is CASSYQGGEQYF. The CDR3 DNA sequence: TGTGCCAGCAGTTACCAGGGGGGCGAGCAGTACTTC. This rearrangement joins TRBV6-5 to TRBJ2-7, with a possible D match to TRBD1 (7 bases). The germline gives CDR1 MNHEY, CDR2 SVGAGI. Between the trimmed V and J ends, which lost 2 bases and 6 bases, there was a span of 8 bases. The CDR3 totals 12 residues.

The chain joins TRBV7-9 to TRBJ1-6, with D unclear. This CDR3 region has 14 residues. The V gene lost 5 bases and the J gene lost 9 bases, with 14 bases spanning the gap. Germline assignment: CDR1 SEHNR and CDR2 FQNEAQ (reference sequence). This CDR3 is CASSQTGSGSPLHF. The CDR3 DNA reads TGTGCCAGCAGCCAGACTGGCTCGGGTTCACCCCTCCACTTT. The complete variable domain, with remaining parts taken from reference TRBV7-9 and TRBJ1-6, reads DTGVSQNPRHKITKRGQNVTFRCDPISEHNRLYWYRQTLGQGPEFLTYFQNEAQLEKSRLLSDRFSAERPKGSFSTLEIQRTEQGDSAMYLCASSQTGSGSPLHFGNGTRLTVT.

The CDR3 sequence: CASSLTSYPDEQFF. CDR3 DNA: TGTGCCAGCAGCTTGACATCTTATCCGGATGAGCAGTTCTTC. The gene calls are TRBV7-2 and TRBJ2-1; D is unclear. The CDR3 consists of 14 residues. V shed 3 bases and J shed 8 bases, with 14 bases lying between them. CDR1 is SGHTA and CDR2 is FQGNSA in the germline V gene.

V gene TRBV19 combines with J gene TRBJ2-1, with 7 bases fitting TRBD1. CDR1 and CDR2 (germline): LNHDA, SQIVND (reference sequence). This CDR3 is 16 amino acids long. J gave up 3 bases and V 4 bases, and 9 bases lay outside the gene matches. The CDR3 nucleotides read TGTGCCAGTAGTACCTTGGACAGGAAAAACTACAATGAGCAGTTCTTC. Encoded protein: CASSTLDRKNYNEQFF.

The chain employs TRBV4-1 and TRBJ2-7; the D gene is possibly TRBD1 (5 bases). Germline V gives CDR1 MGHRA, CDR2 YSYEKL. Between the trimmed V and J ends, which lost 0 bases and 7 bases, there was a span of 13 bases. The CDR3 loop spans 14 amino acids. CDR3 region: CASSQEGRVGEQYF. The DNA for the CDR3 is TGCGCCAGCAGCCAAGAAGGCAGGGTGGGGGAGCAGTACTTC.

The V and J genes are TRBV21-1 and TRBJ2-7; the table gives TRBD2 as D, unverified against the DNA. TRBV21-1 is tagged as a pseudogene. CDR3 length: 13 amino acids. Here the CDR3 DNA reads TGTGCCAGCAGCGCCTTGGTTCCGGGCGAGCAGTACTTC. Protein product: CASSALVPGEQYF.

The V and J genes are TRBV19 and TRBJ1-5, with a weak D call TRBD1 (5 bases). The CDR3 is made up of 17 amino acids. Trimming shortened V by 1 base and J by 9 bases, and 22 bases separated the two germline ends. CDR1 is LNHDA, CDR2 SQIVND, per germline (reference sequence). The CDR3 DNA reads TGTGCCAGTAGTATAGTAGTTTGGGCAGGGACTACCGGGCCCCAGCATTTT. Amino acid sequence: CASSIVVWAGTTGPQHF. The complete variable domain, with remaining parts taken from reference TRBV19 and TRBJ1-5, reads DGGITQSPKYLFRKEGQNVTLSCEQNLNHDAMYWYRQDPGQGLRLIYYSQIVNDFQKGDIAEGYSVSREKKESFPLTVTSAQKNPTAFYLCASSIVVWAGTTGPQHFGDGTRLSIL.

The chain is built from TRBV3-1 (or the pseudogene TRBV3-2) and TRBJ1-2, with D possibly matching TRBD1 (5 bases). The germline gives CDR1 LGHDT, CDR2 YNNKEL (reference sequence). The CDR3 covers 14 residues. The V end was cut by 7 bases, the J end by 4 bases, with 16 bases between. The CDR3 reads CASTLEGAGYGYTF. The CDR3 DNA follows: TGTGCCAGCACCCTTGAAGGGGCCGGCTATGGCTACACCTTC.

The gene calls are TRBV5-1 and TRBJ2-3, with 14 bases that match TRBD2. The CDR3 covers 15 residues. Germline CDR1 is SGHRS and CDR2 is YFSETQ. J was trimmed by 5 bases and V by 4 bases; bases with no gene match: 3. The CDR3 here is CASSAGLAGVDTQYF. The CDR3 coding sequence is TGCGCCAGCAGCGCGGGACTAGCGGGAGTAGATACGCAGTATTTT.

The chain couples TRBV27 to TRBJ1-2, with 8 bases lining up with TRBD1. Germline V gene sequence: CDR1 MNHEY, CDR2 SMNVEV (reference sequence). V was pared by 0 bases and J by 1 base, with 7 bases of the junction left unmatched. The CDR3 has 17 amino acids. This chain's CDR3 is CASSLSSATGVNYGYTF. DNA for the CDR3: TGTGCCAGCAGTTTATCTAGCGCGACAGGGGTTAACTATGGCTACACCTTC.

This chain links TRBV10-3 with TRBJ2-5, with 14 bases identical to TRBD2. The CDR3 is 14 residues long. After removal of 9 bases from V and 4 bases from J, the junction contained 4 bases not matched to a gene. Germline CDR1 and CDR2: ENHRY and SYGVKD. DNA of the CDR3: TGTGCCATAGGGGGGACTAGCGGGAGAGAGACCCAGTACTTC. Amino acid sequence: CAIGGTSGRETQYF.

The chain combines TRBV14 with TRBJ2-7; 9 bases line up with TRBD2. The CDR3 has 16 amino acids. Germline V gives CDR1 SGHDN, CDR2 FVKESK. V lost 0 bases and J lost 9; bases outside the gene matches: 12. Here the CDR3 reads CASSQEGGRLAGRQYF. As DNA, the CDR3 is TGTGCCAGCAGCCAAGAGGGTGGCCGGCTAGCGGGGAGGCAGTACTTC.

The gene calls are TRBV2 and TRBJ2-1; 9 nucleotides line up with TRBD1. This CDR3 region has 15 residues. CDR1 is SNHLY, CDR2 FYNNEI, per germline. With 4 bases clipped from V and 9 bases from J, the junction kept 10 bases outside the gene matches. The chain's CDR3 is CASSALGQGGVEQFF. The CDR3 nucleotides are TGTGCCAGCAGTGCCCTGGGACAGGGAGGGGTTGAGCAGTTCTTC.

The chain couples TRBV3-1 (or the pseudogene TRBV3-2) to TRBJ1-1, with D possibly matching TRBD1 (5 bases). V lost 3 bases and J lost 1, with 9 bases in between. The germline V gene has CDR1 LGHDT and CDR2 YNNKEL (reference sequence). This CDR3 has 14 residues. CDR3 loop: CASSQTVPNTEAFF. CDR3 bases: TGTGCCAGCAGCCAGACAGTACCGAACACTGAAGCTTTCTTT.

This clone was counted a few times. The V call is TRBV19, the J call TRBJ2-5; 14 bases map to TRBD2. Germline assignment: CDR1 LNHDA and CDR2 SQIVND (reference sequence). The length of the CDR3 is 16 residues. Trimming at V came to 3 bases and at J to 0 bases, leaving 0 bases not matched to a gene. CDR3 nucleotides: TGTGCCAGTAGTATGACTAGCGGGGGGGACCAAGAGACCCAGTACTTC. Its protein is CASSMTSGGDQETQYF.

CDR3 residues: CASSQTGPYEQYF. The CDR3 coding sequence is TGTGCCAGCAGTCAAACAGGCCCCTACGAGCAGTACTTC. V usage is TRBV2 and J usage is TRBJ2-7; TRBD1 might be the D (5 bases). The CDR3 consists of 13 residues. The germline V gene encodes CDR1 SNHLY and CDR2 FYNNEI. The ends were cut back, 5 bases at V and 2 bases at J, with 10 bases in the middle. Drawing the rest from reference TRBV2 and TRBJ2-7, the complete variable domain is EPEVTQTPSHQVTQMGQEVILRCVPISNHLYFYWYRQILGQKVEFLVSFYNNEISEKSEIFDDQFSVERPDGSNFTLKIRSTKLEDSAMYFCASSQTGPYEQYFGPGTRLTVT.

The chain uses TRBV19 and TRBJ2-5; no clear D gene. Germline CDR1 is LNHDA and CDR2 is SQIVND (reference sequence). This CDR3 is 13 amino acids long. The V end was cut by 3 bases, the J end by 3 bases, with 8 bases between. The DNA of the CDR3 is TGTGCCAGTAGTATGGGCAGAGAAGAGACCCAGTACTTC. Amino acids: CASSMGREETQYF.

The chain carries TRBV10-1 and TRBJ2-5; 9 nucleotides align to TRBD2. V dropped 6 bases and J dropped 9; count of bases not matched to a gene: 17. CDR1 is WNHNN, CDR2 SYGVQD, per germline (reference sequence). The CDR3 extends over 16 amino acids. CDR3 in DNA: TGCGCCAGCAGCCCGTTAGCGGGAGCCGCGCAGGGAGCCCAGTACTTC. It translates to CASSPLAGAAQGAQYF.

The chain recombines TRBV10-1 with TRBJ1-1, with a weak D call TRBD1 (6 bases). Per the germline V gene, CDR1 is WNHNN and CDR2 is SYGVQD (reference sequence). The length of the CDR3 is 16 residues. V was clipped by 9 bases and J by 3 bases, with 23 bases between them. The CDR3 spells CARSLLFTGQDTEAFF. In DNA, the CDR3 is TGCGCCAGAAGTCTCCTCTTTACAGGGCAGGACACTGAAGCTTTCTTT.

This clone was counted between two and nine times. The junction differs from germline at one of its ends, possibly a read error. This chain links TRBV4-3 with TRBJ2-7, with D possibly matching TRBD2 (5 bases). Germline values: CDR1 LGHNA, CDR2 YSLEER. The CDR3 is 16 amino acids. The CDR3 here is CASSQKALDFSYELYF. Here the CDR3 DNA reads TGCGCCAGCAGCCAAAAAGCCCTGGACTTCTCCTACGAGCTGTACTTC.